This TCR beta chain was observed in a study of a mutant IDH1 vaccine in newly diagnosed glioma. Study at large: Treated patients comprised about 60% males and approximately 38% females, mean age roughly 44 years. Broader study findings: Researchers report vaccine-induced immune responses in more than 90% of patients.

Libraries were prepared by immunoSEQ multiplex PCR; TCRdb keeps only in-frame clonotypes and omits some of them. The sample has 75,000 to 100,000 clones, about 80% seen once. To note about this clone: Its antigen remains unknown.

Time point specified: baseline, week 1 (first vaccination visit). Treatment given: pre-vaccination baseline after standard-of-care therapy. The germline gives CDR1 ENHRY, CDR2 SYGVKD. Trimming left V 5 bases short and J 3 bases short, with 8 bases between. This CDR3 has 12 amino acids. This sequence originates from a man in his forties with glioma. Some clones in this sample may be carry-over from other donors' samples. The rearrangement joins TRBV10-3 to TRBJ2-7; D is unclear. Source: PBMCs, taken from a glioma patient treated with radiotherapy, temozolomide or both. The CDR3 region has the DNA TGTGCCATCAGTACGACGTACTACGAGCAGTACTTC. Its protein is CAISTTYYEQYF.